The entry below describes one TCR beta chain. Its specificity is not known. The DNA ends 3 residues before the CDR3 does, and the rest of the CDR3 is filled in from the germline J gene. Unstimulated Tregs (CD4+CD25+CD127-) and CD4+CD25- non-Tregs were sorted from PBMCs. The data stem from a study of Tregs in tolerant kidney transplant recipients. The wider study: Recipients received nonmyeloablative bone marrow transplants from related graft donors, with transient mixed chimerism.

Assay: immunoSEQ multiplex PCR; the TCRdb copy retains only in-frame clones and omits some. This sample's clone table lists about 48,000 clones. This CDR3 is 18 amino acids long. V was shortened by 4 bases and J by 0 bases, with 19 bases between the two germline ends. Per the germline V gene, CDR1 is KGHSH and CDR2 is LQKENI. Notes on the study in general: Findings come from small patient numbers and require larger validation.

The chain is built from TRBV18 and TRBJ2-4; D remains ambiguous. This sequence was found in a human donor who received a combined kidney and bone marrow transplant. The sequences come from CD4+ T cells from blood, collected before the transplant. The CDR3 DNA, read in part, is TGTGCCAGCTCACTTTTTGGCAGCCGACTCCTAGCCAAAAACATT. Translation: CASSLFGSRLLAKNI. The whole CDR3 is CASSLFGSRLLAKNIQYF.